The TCR beta chain under discussion was sequenced for a study of identifying expanded T cells in peripheral blood. Clones were read by immunoSEQ multiplex PCR, and TCRdb kept only the in-frame ones, dropping some. The profile shows 80,000 to 90,000 clones, around 86% of them singletons. During the collection period, no donor immune events like infections were recorded. V was pared by 10 bases and J by 7 bases, with 14 bases between. Germline V CDR1 and CDR2: SGHNT, YENEEA. The CDR3 spans 13 residues. Sequencing was performed on blood. The clonotype comes from a person aged 18 to 70 in good health. The chain couples TRBV11-3 to TRBJ1-6; a possible D gene is TRBD1 (5 bases). CDR3 DNA sequence: TGTGCCACCGGGGCCTGGGAGAATTCACCCCTCCACTTT. Translating it yields CATGAWENSPLHF.